This T cell receptor beta chain was recovered during a study of cytomegalovirus exposure and HLA in healthy donors. Vbeta (60) and Jbeta (13) primers were used in the PCR. Sequenced by immunoSEQ multiplex PCR; TCRdb stores in-frame clones only, minus some. The table lists around 130,000 clones, more than 60% of them singletons, with roughly 1.9% in the top ten. Likely unrecorded immune exposures existed in these nominally healthy donors. General study findings and limits: About 87% or about 30% of the time was how often most TCR beta V segments were productive, according to an earlier analysis. Versus the roughly 670-donor mean, an Asian-associated ancestry cluster reportedly showed fewer N-insertions in a later analysis. A later analysis showed TCR association rates differing by HLA locus, peaking at DRB1 and lowest at HLA-C.

To note about this clone: Its antigen is as yet unknown.

The V segment lost 4 bases and the J segment 6 bases; nucleotides outside the gene matches: 12. The length of the CDR3 is 16 residues. CDR1 and CDR2 from the germline V gene are MNHNS and SASEGT. This chain links TRBV6-1 with TRBJ1-5; 7 bases agree with TRBD1. The specimen was PBMCs. This clonotype was sampled from a woman aged 40-49 years in good health and CMV-seronegative. DNA of the CDR3: TGTGCCAGCAGTGCCTACAGGGGACCAAGGGGTCAGCCCCAGCATTTT. Its protein is CASSAYRGPRGQPQHF.